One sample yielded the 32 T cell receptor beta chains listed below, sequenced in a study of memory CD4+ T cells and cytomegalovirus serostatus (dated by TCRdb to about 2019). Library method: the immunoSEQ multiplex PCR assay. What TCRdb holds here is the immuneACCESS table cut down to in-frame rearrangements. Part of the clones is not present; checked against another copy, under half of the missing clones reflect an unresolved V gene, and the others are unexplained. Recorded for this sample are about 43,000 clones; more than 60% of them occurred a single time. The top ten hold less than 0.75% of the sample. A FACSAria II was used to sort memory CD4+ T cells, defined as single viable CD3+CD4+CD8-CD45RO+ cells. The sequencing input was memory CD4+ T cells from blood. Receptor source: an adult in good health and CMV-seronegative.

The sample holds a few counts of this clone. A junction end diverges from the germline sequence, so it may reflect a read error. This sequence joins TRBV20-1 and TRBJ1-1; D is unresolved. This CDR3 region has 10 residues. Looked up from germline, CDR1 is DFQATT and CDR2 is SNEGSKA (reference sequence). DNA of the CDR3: TGCAGTGCTGGAGACACCGAAGCTTTCTTT. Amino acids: CSAGDTEAFF.

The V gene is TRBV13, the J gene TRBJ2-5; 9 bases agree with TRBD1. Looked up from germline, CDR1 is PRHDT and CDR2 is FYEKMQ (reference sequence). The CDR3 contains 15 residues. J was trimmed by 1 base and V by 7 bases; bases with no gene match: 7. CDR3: CASTRTGGGQETQYF. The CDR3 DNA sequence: TGTGCCAGCACCCGAACAGGGGGCGGCCAAGAGACCCAGTACTTC.

The CDR3 is CASSLEGVGTDTQYF. CDR3 DNA: TGTGCCAGCAGCTTGGAAGGGGTTGGAACAGATACGCAGTATTTT. The V and J genes are TRBV5-6 and TRBJ2-3; TRBD1 might be the D (5 bases). Trimming shortened V by 0 bases and J by 3 bases, and 11 bases separated the two germline ends. CDR3 length: 15 amino acids. Germline V gene sequence: CDR1 SGHDT, CDR2 YYEEEE.

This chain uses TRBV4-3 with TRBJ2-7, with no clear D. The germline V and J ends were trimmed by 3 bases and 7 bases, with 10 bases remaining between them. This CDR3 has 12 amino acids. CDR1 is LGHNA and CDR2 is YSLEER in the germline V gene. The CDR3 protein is CASSHSTGEQYF. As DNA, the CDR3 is TGCGCCAGCAGCCATTCCACTGGAGAGCAGTACTTC.

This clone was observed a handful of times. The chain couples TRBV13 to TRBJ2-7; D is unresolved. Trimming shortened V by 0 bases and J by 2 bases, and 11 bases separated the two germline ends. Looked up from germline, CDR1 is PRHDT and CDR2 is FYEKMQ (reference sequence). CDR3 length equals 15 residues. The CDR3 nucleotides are TGTGCCAGCAGCTTAGGACGGGTTCGGCCCTACGAGCAGTACTTC. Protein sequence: CASSLGRVRPYEQYF.

CDR3 bases: TGTGCCAGCAGCTCCGTTGGACAGGGGGCGTACGAGCAGTACTTC. It specifies CASSSVGQGAYEQYF. The chain recombines TRBV7-2 with TRBJ2-7; 11 bases map to TRBD1. Germline assignment: CDR1 SGHTA and CDR2 FQGNSA. The CDR3 runs to 15 residues. The junction had 6 bases not matched to a gene; V was cut back by 4 bases and J by 4 bases.

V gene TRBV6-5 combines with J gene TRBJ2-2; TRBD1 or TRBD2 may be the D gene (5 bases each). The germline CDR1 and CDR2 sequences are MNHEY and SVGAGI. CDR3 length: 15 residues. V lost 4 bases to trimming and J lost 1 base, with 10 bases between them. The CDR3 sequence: CASSSPGRNTGELFF. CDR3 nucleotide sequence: TGTGCCAGCAGTTCCCCGGGACGGAACACCGGGGAGCTGTTTTTT.

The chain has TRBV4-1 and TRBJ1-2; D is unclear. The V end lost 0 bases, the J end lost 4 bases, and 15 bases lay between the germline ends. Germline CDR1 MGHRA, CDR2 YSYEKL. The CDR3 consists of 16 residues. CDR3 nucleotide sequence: TGCGCCAGCAGCCAAGATCTTAGGACCAGAGGCTATGGCTACACCTTC. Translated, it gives CASSQDLRTRGYGYTF.

The CDR3 region is CASSLGDREKETQYF. Here the CDR3 DNA reads TGCGCCAGCAGCTTGGGGGACAGAGAAAAAGAGACCCAGTACTTC. The chain uses TRBV5-1 and TRBJ2-5; 7 bases agree with TRBD1. There are 15 residues in the CDR3. Germline loops: CDR1 SGHRS, CDR2 YFSETQ. V shed 0 bases, J shed 3 bases, and the junction held 5 bases outside the gene matches.

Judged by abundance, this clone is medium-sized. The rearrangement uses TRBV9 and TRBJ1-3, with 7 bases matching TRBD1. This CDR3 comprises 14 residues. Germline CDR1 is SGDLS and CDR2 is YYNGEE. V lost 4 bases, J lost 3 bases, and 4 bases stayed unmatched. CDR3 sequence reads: CASSLPGGGNTIYF. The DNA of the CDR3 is TGTGCCAGCAGCTTACCAGGGGGTGGAAACACCATATATTTT.

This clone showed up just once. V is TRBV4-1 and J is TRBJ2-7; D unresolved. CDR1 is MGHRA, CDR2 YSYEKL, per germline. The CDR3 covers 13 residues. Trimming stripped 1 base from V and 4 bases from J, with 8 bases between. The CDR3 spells CASSQAKGYEQYF. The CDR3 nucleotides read TGCGCCAGCAGCCAAGCAAAGGGATACGAGCAGTACTTC.

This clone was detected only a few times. The CDR3 region is CASSGVRETQYF. The CDR3 nucleotides read TGTGCCAGCAGTGGGGTCAGAGAGACCCAGTACTTC. The rearrangement links TRBV11-2 to TRBJ2-5, with D unresolved. Per the germline V gene, CDR1 is SGHAT and CDR2 is FQNNGV. The V and J ends lost 6 bases and 4 bases respectively, with 9 bases between them. The CDR3 runs 12 residues.

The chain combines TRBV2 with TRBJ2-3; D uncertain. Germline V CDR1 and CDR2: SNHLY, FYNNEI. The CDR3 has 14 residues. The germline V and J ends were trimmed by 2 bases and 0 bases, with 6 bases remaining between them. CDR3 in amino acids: CASSELASTDTQYF. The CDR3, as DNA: TGTGCCAGCAGTGAATTAGCAAGCACAGATACGCAGTATTTT.

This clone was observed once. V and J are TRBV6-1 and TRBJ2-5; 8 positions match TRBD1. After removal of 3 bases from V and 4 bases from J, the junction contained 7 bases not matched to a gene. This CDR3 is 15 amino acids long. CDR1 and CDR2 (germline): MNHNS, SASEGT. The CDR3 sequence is CASSETRQGRETQYF. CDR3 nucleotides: TGTGCCAGCAGTGAGACACGACAGGGGAGAGAGACCCAGTACTTC.

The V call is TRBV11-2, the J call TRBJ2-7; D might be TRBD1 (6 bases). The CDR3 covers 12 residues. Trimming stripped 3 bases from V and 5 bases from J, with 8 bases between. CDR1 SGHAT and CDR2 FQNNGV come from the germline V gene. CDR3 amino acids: CASSLQGNEQYF. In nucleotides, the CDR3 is TGTGCCAGCAGCTTGCAGGGGAACGAGCAGTACTTC.

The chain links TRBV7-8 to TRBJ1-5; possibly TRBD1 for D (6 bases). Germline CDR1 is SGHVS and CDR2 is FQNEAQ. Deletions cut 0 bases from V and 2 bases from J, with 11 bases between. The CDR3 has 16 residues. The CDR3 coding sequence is TGTGCCAGCAGCTTAGCGGGGGGGGCACGCAATCAGCCCCAGCATTTT. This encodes CASSLAGGARNQPQHF. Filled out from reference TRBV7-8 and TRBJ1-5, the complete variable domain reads GAGVSQSPRYKVAKRGQDVALRCDPISGHVSLFWYQQALGQGPEFLTYFQNEAQLDKSGLPSDRFFAERPEGSVSTLKIQRTQQEDSAVYLCASSLAGGARNQPQHFGDGTRLSIL.

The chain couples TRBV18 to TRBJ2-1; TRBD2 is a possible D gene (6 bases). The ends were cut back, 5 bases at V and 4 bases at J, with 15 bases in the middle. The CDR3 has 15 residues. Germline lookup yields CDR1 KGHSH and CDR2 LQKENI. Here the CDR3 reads CASSSRDLVYNEQFF. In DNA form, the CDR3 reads TGTGCCAGCTCATCGCGGGACCTTGTGTACAATGAGCAGTTCTTC.

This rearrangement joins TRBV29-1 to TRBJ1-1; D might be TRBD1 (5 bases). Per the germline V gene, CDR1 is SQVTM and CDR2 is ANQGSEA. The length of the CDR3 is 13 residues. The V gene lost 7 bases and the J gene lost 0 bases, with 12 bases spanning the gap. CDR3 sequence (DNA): TGCAGCGCGAACAGGAACATGAACACTGAAGCTTTCTTT. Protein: CSANRNMNTEAFF. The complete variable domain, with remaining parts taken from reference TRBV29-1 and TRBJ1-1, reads SAVISQKPSRDICQRGTSLTIQCQVDSQVTMMFWYRQQPGQSLTLIATANQGSEATYESGFVIDKFPISRPNLTFSTLTVSNMSPEDSSIYLCSANRNMNTEAFFGQGTRLTVV.

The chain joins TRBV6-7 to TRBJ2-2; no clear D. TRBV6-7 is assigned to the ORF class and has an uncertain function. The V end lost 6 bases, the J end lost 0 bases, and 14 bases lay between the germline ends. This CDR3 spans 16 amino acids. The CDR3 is CASSQGRSANTGELFF. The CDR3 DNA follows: TGTGCCAGCAGCCAAGGGCGGAGCGCGAACACCGGGGAGCTGTTTTTT.

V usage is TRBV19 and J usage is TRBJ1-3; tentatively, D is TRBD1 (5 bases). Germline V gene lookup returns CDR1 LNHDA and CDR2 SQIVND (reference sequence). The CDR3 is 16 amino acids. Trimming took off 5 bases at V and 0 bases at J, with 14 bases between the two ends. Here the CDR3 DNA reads TGTGCCAGTAGTGCTGGGACTTCTACCTCTGGAAACACCATATATTTT. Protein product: CASSAGTSTSGNTIYF.

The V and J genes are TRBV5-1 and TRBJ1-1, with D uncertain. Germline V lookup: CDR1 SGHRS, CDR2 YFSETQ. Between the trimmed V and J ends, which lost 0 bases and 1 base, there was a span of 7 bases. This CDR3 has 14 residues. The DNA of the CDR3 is TGCGCCAGCAGCTTGGGACCGACGAACACTGAAGCTTTCTTT. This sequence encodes CASSLGPTNTEAFF.

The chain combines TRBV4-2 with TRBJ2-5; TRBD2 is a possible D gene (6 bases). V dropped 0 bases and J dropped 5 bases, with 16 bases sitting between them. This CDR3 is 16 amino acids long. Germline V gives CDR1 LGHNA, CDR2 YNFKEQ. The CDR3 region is CASSQDSPSGGETQYF. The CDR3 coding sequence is TGTGCCAGCAGCCAAGATAGTCCAAGCGGAGGGGAGACCCAGTACTTC.

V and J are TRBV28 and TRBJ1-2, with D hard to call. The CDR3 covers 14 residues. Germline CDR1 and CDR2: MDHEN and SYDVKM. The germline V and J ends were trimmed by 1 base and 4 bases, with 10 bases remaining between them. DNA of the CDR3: TGTGCCAGCAGTTTATCCCCCTCTGGCTATGGCTACACCTTC. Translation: CASSLSPSGYGYTF.

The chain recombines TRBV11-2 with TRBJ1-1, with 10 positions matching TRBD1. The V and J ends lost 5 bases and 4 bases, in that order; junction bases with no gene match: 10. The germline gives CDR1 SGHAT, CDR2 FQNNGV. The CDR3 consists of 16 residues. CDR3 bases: TGTGCCAGCAGCCTACGACAGGGGGCTGGGTTCACTGAAGCTTTCTTT. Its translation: CASSLRQGAGFTEAFF. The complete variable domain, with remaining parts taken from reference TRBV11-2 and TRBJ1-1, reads EAGVAQSPRYKIIEKRQSVAFWCNPISGHATLYWYQQILGQGPKLLIQFQNNGVVDDSQLPKDRFSAERLKGVDSTLKIQPAKLEDSAVYLCASSLRQGAGFTEAFFGQGTRLTVV.

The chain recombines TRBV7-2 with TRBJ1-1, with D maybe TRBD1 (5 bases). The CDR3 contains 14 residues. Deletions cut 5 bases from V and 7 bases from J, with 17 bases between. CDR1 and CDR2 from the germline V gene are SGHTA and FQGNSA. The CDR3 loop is CASSPRGVRDEAFF. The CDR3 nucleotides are TGTGCCAGCAGCCCCCGGGGCGTCCGGGATGAAGCTTTCTTT.

CDR3 amino acids: CASSLGLATYEQYF. The CDR3 DNA is TGTGCCAGCTCACTGGGACTAGCTACCTACGAGCAGTACTTC. The rearrangement links TRBV18 to TRBJ2-7; TRBD2 agrees at 9 bases. The CDR3 sequence is 14 residues long. Germline CDR1 reads KGHSH; CDR2 reads LQKENI. With 4 bases clipped from V and 2 bases from J, the junction kept 3 bases outside the gene matches.

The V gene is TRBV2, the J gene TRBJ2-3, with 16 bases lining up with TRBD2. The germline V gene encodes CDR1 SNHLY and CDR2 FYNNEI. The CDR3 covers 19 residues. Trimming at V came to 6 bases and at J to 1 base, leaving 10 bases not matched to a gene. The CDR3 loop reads CASRAGTSGGAGGTDTQYF. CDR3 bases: TGTGCCAGCAGGGCTGGGACTAGCGGGGGGGCCGGGGGCACAGATACGCAGTATTTT.

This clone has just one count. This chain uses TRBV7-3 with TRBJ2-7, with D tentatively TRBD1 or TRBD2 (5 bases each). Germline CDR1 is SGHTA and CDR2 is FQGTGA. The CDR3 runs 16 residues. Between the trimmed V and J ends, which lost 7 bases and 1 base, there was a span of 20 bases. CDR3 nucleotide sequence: TGTGCCAGCACCCCCGGGGCAGTGCCTTATTCCTACGAGCAGTACTTC. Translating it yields CASTPGAVPYSYEQYF.

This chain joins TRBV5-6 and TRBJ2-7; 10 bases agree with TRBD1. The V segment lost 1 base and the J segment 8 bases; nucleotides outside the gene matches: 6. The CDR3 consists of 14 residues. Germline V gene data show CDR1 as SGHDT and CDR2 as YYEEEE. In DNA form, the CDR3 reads TGTGCCAGCAGCTTGCCGGACAGGGGGTCCAAGCAGTACTTC. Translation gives CASSLPDRGSKQYF. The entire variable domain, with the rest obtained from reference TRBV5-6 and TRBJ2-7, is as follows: DAGVTQSPTHLIKTRGQQVTLRCSPKSGHDTVSWYQQALGQGPQFIFQYYEEEERQRGNFPDRFSGHQFPNYSSELNVNALLLGDSALYLCASSLPDRGSKQYFGPGTRLTVT.

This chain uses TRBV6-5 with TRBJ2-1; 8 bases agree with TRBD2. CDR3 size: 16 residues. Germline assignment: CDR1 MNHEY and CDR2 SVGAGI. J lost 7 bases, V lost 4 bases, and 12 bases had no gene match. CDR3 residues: CASSSPGGGSRNEQFF. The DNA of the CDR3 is TGTGCCAGCAGTTCCCCTGGCGGGGGGTCCAGGAATGAGCAGTTCTTC.

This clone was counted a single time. The CDR3 DNA reads TGTGCCAGCAGCCTCGACATCAGCACAGATACGCAGTATTTT. It yields the protein CASSLDISTDTQYF. The chain links TRBV7-9 to TRBJ2-3; D unclear. The CDR3 consists of 14 residues. Trimming shortened V by 5 bases and J by 0 bases, and 9 bases separated the two germline ends. CDR1 and CDR2 (germline): SEHNR, FQNEAQ (reference sequence).

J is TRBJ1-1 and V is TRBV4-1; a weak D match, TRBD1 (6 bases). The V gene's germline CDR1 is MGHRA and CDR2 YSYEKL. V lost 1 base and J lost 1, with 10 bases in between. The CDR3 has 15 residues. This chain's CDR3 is CASSQVRGANTEAFF. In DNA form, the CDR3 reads TGCGCCAGCAGCCAAGTACGGGGGGCGAACACTGAAGCTTTCTTT.